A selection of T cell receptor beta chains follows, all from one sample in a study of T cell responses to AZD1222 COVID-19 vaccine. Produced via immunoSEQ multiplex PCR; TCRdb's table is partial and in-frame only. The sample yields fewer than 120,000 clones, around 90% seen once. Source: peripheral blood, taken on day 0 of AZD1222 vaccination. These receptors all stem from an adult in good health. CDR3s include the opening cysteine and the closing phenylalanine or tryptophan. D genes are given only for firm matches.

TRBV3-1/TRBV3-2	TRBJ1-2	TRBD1	CASSQVGQLNYGYTF
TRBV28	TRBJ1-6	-	CASSLVQGDHSPLHF
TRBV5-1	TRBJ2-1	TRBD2	CASSFDLAGGNNEQFF
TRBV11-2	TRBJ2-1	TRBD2	CASSLVPLAGGYKQFF
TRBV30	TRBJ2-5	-	CAWSGGLQETQYF
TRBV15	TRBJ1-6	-	CATGNRESPLHF
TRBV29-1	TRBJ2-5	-	CSVGWRSQETQYF
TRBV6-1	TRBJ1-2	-	CASSESGLIYGYTF
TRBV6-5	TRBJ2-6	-	CASRGSGANVLTF
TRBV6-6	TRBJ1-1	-	CASTETGSHTEAFF
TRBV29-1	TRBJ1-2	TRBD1	CSVEGTGTNYGYTF